The table lists the clone carrying this T cell receptor (beta chain) with many counts. Its antigen is still unknown. The data belong to a study of T cells in Graves' hyperthyroidism and ophthalmopathy. Notes on the study in general: Ophthalmopathy and stable hyperthyroidism were separated by a 13 V-J model. Within blood appeared most thyroid clonotypes that had expanded above 0.001.

There were TCR beta CDR3 regions amplified from RNA transcripts. HTBI primers were used for first-round RT-PCR of the TCR CDR3. TCRdb itself ran the multiplex PCR reads through MiXCR, one entry per CDR3 protein. In the table there are about 400,000 distinct CDR3 sequences, around 14% of which are singletons. Sample: blood. This TCR came from a woman aged 18-29 years with Graves' hyperthyroidism.

Here the CDR3 reads CSARGVRGTEWGYTF. For the CDR3, the DNA is TGCAGTGCTAGAGGGGTCCGGGGGACAGAGTGGGGCTACACCTTC. This rearrangement joins TRBV20-1 to TRBJ1-2, with 7 bases lining up with TRBD1. Germline V lookup: CDR1 DFQATT, CDR2 SNEGSKA (reference sequence). J lost 8 bases, V lost 1 base, and 13 bases had no gene match. This CDR3 has 15 residues.